Each of the 17 T cell receptor beta chains below was sequenced from the same sample in a study of cytomegalovirus exposure and HLA in healthy donors. Primers for the PCR totalled 60 Vbeta and 13 Jbeta. Here immunoSEQ multiplex PCR was the method, and the copy in TCRdb shows in-frame clones only, minus some. The data contain 200,000 to 250,000 clones, roughly 84% of them singletons. The sequencing input was PBMCs. These receptors originate from a boy between 2 and 10 years old in good health and CMV-seronegative.

This chain joins TRBV2 and TRBJ1-2; D possibly corresponds to TRBD1 (6 bases). Germline V gene data show CDR1 as SNHLY and CDR2 as FYNNEI. This CDR3 region has 13 residues. The ends were cut back, 1 base at V and 8 bases at J, with 11 bases in the middle. In DNA, the CDR3 is TGTGCCAGCAGTGAAGTAGGGGGGGGAGGCTACACCTTC. This encodes CASSEVGGGGYTF.

The rearrangement links TRBV11-3 to TRBJ1-2; no clear D gene. Germline CDR1 reads SGHNT; CDR2 reads YENEEA. CDR3 size: 15 residues. The V end lost 2 bases, the J end lost 2 bases, and 12 bases lay between the germline ends. CDR3 sequence: CASSLKHIINYGYTF. The CDR3 DNA follows: TGTGCCAGCAGCTTAAAACACATAATCAACTATGGCTACACCTTC.

This clone was recorded only once. The CDR3 region has the DNA TGTGCCAGCAGCTCGGGTAGATTCACCATATATTTT. Protein sequence: CASSSGRFTIYF. The chain has TRBV7-9 and TRBJ1-3; D gene ambiguous. Between the trimmed V and J ends, which lost 4 bases and 9 bases, there was a span of 10 bases. Germline V gene sequence: CDR1 SEHNR, CDR2 FQNEAQ (reference sequence). This CDR3 is built from 12 residues.

The chain combines TRBV9 with TRBJ2-3; maybe TRBD2 (5 bases). The V gene's germline CDR1 is SGDLS and CDR2 YYNGEE. The CDR3 contains 15 residues. V dropped 4 bases and J dropped 0 bases, with 12 bases sitting between them. As DNA, the CDR3 is TGTGCCAGCAGCATACTAGACGTAAGCACAGATACGCAGTATTTT. Its protein is CASSILDVSTDTQYF.

This chain links TRBV6-5 with TRBJ1-3, with 7 bases fitting TRBD1. This CDR3 is built from 14 residues. Germline V gene data show CDR1 as MNHEY and CDR2 as SVGAGI. J lost 8 bases, V lost 0 bases, and 4 bases had no gene match. The CDR3 coding sequence is TGTGCCAGCAGTTACTCATCAGGGGGAGACACCATATATTTT. Encoded protein: CASSYSSGGDTIYF.

The count of this clone is one. One end of the junction does not line up with germline, which may come from a read error. V and J are TRBV13 and TRBJ1-2; D ambiguous. Germline V gene sequence: CDR1 PRHDT, CDR2 FYEKMQ (reference sequence). The CDR3 spans 14 residues. The CDR3 nucleotides are TGTGCCAGCAGCTTAGGCCGAACTAACTATGGCTGCACCTTC. This codes for CASSLGRTNYGCTF.

V usage is TRBV6-5 and J usage is TRBJ1-2; 9 positions agree with TRBD1. The ends lost 5 bases at V and 4 bases at J; junction bases unmatched: 8. CDR1 and CDR2 from the germline V gene are MNHEY and SVGAGI. The CDR3 loop spans 15 amino acids. The CDR3 sequence: CASSPRDREGYGYTF. CDR3 sequence (DNA): TGTGCCAGCAGTCCCCGGGACAGGGAGGGCTATGGCTACACCTTC.

The gene calls are TRBV12-5 and TRBJ2-7, with 8 positions matching TRBD2. The CDR3 runs to 15 residues. The ends lost 0 bases at V and 3 bases at J; junction bases unmatched: 4. The germline CDR1 and CDR2 sequences are LGHNT and FRNRAP. As DNA, the CDR3 is TGTGCTAGTGGTTTGGTACGGAGCGGGGGCTACGAGCAGTACTTC. Protein sequence: CASGLVRSGGYEQYF. The complete variable domain, with remaining parts taken from reference TRBV12-5 and TRBJ2-7, reads DARVTQTPRHKVTEMGQEVTMRCQPILGHNTVFWYRQTMMQGLELLAYFRNRAPLDDSGMPKDRFSAEMPDATLATLKIQPSEPRDSAVYFCASGLVRSGGYEQYFGPGTRLTVT.

V usage is TRBV9 and J usage is TRBJ2-1, with TRBD1 identical over 9 bases. There are 14 residues in the CDR3. Per germline, CDR1 SGDLS and CDR2 YYNGEE. With 7 bases clipped from V and 5 bases from J, the junction kept 7 bases outside the gene matches. CDR3 DNA sequence: TGTGCCAGCGACAAGGGACAGGGTAACAATGAGCAGTTCTTC. Amino acid sequence: CASDKGQGNNEQFF.

The J gene is TRBJ2-7, the V gene TRBV4-1, with TRBD1 as a possible D gene (6 bases). This CDR3 has 13 residues. Germline CDR1 reads MGHRA; CDR2 reads YSYEKL. V lost 4 bases and J lost 5, with 12 bases in between. The CDR3 DNA reads TGCGCCAGCAGCCCCACCAACAGGGACGAGCAGTACTTC. It translates to CASSPTNRDEQYF.

The rearrangement joins TRBV6-6 to TRBJ2-1; tentative D call: TRBD2 (6 bases). The germline V gene has CDR1 MNHNY and CDR2 SVGAGI (reference sequence). The V and J ends lost 7 bases and 6 bases respectively, with 13 bases between them. This CDR3 contains 13 residues. The CDR3 coding sequence is TGTGCCAGCACCGACGGAGGGGTCAATGAGCAGTTCTTC. The encoded protein is CASTDGGVNEQFF.

The chain employs TRBV5-1 and TRBJ2-2, with a weak D call TRBD1 (5 bases). CDR3 length: 13 amino acids. V was cut by 6 bases and J by 7 bases, with 13 bases left in between. Looked up from germline, CDR1 is SGHRS and CDR2 is YFSETQ. The CDR3, as DNA: TGCGCCAGCAACGCACAGGCAGGCGGGGAGCTGTTTTTT. It is translated as CASNAQAGGELFF. Variable domain in full (rest from reference TRBV5-1 and TRBJ2-2): KAGVTQTPRYLIKTRGQQVTLSCSPISGHRSVSWYQQTPGQGLQFLFEYFSETQRNKGNFPGRFSGRQFSNSRSEMNVSTLELGDSALYLCASNAQAGGELFFGEGSRLTVL.

This clone was detected once. The chain has TRBV7-2 and TRBJ1-6; possibly TRBD1 for D (5 bases). The V end lost 7 bases, the J end lost 10 bases, and 17 bases lay between the germline ends. The CDR3 loop spans 14 amino acids. Germline CDR1 SGHTA, CDR2 FQGNSA. For the CDR3, the DNA is TGTGCCAGCACCGCGAGGGGAGGTGAATCACCCCTCCACTTT. Its protein is CASTARGGESPLHF. Filled out from reference TRBV7-2 and TRBJ1-6, the complete variable domain reads GAGVSQSPSNKVTEKGKDVELRCDPISGHTALYWYRQSLGQGLEFLIYFQGNSAPDKSGLPSDRFSAERTGGSVSTLTIQRTQQEDSAVYLCASTARGGESPLHFGNGTRLTVT.

J is TRBJ2-1 and V is TRBV7-9; TRBD2 aligns across 9 bases. The CDR3 totals 15 residues. Per the germline V gene, CDR1 is SEHNR and CDR2 is FQNEAQ (reference sequence). The junction had 2 bases not matched to a gene; V was cut back by 1 base and J by 4 bases. The CDR3 sequence: CASSLGLAGYNEQFF. In nucleotides, the CDR3 is TGTGCCAGCAGCTTAGGGCTAGCGGGATACAATGAGCAGTTCTTC. Complete variable domain (other parts from reference TRBV7-9 and TRBJ2-1): DTGVSQNPRHKITKRGQNVTFRCDPISEHNRLYWYRQTLGQGPEFLTYFQNEAQLEKSRLLSDRFSAERPKGSFSTLEIQRTEQGDSAMYLCASSLGLAGYNEQFFGPGTRLTVL.

The J gene is TRBJ2-1, the V gene TRBV5-4; 7 bases are shared with TRBD2. This CDR3 contains 15 residues. Germline V gene sequence: CDR1 SGHNT, CDR2 YYREEE (reference sequence). J gave up 6 bases and V 0 bases, and 6 bases lay outside the gene matches. DNA of the CDR3: TGTGCCAGCAGCTTGGCGGCTAGCGGACGCAATGAGCAGTTCTTC. This translates into CASSLAASGRNEQFF. Drawing the rest from reference TRBV5-4 and TRBJ2-1, the complete variable domain is ETGVTQSPTHLIKTRGQQVTLRCSSQSGHNTVSWYQQALGQGPQFIFQYYREEENGRGNFPPRFSGLQFPNYSSELNVNALELDDSALYLCASSLAASGRNEQFFGPGTRLTVL.

This clone was seen a single time. The J gene is TRBJ2-5, the V gene TRBV9, with 10 bases lining up with TRBD2. The germline gives CDR1 SGDLS, CDR2 YYNGEE. The CDR3 runs 14 residues. Trimming removed 4 bases from V and 5 bases from J; junction bases left unmatched: 5. The chain's CDR3 is CASSPAGGSETQYF. In DNA form, the CDR3 reads TGTGCCAGCAGCCCAGCGGGGGGGTCGGAGACCCAGTACTTC.

V and J are TRBV5-1 and TRBJ2-1; no clear D. This CDR3 contains 9 residues. V shed 2 bases and J shed 13 bases, with 4 bases lying between them. The germline V gene encodes CDR1 SGHRS and CDR2 YFSETQ. The CDR3 nucleotides are TGCGCCAGCAGCTTCCGTCAGTTCTTC. The encoded protein is CASSFRQFF.